This T cell receptor (beta chain) was identified in a study of T cell responses to AZD1222 COVID-19 vaccine (dated by TCRdb to about 2021). The study in broad terms: TCR sequencing was performed for more than 230 trial participants, of whom about 210 were given two doses of AZD1222 and around 26 were given two doses of MenACWY control vaccine. Enrollment into the trials was organized by age into subgroups of 18-55, 56-69 and 70-plus years, and those subgroups contained around 150, 28 and 57 TCR-sequenced participants, respectively.

The sample's time point label, in plain terms: about 28 days (+/-7) after the second vaccine dose. AZD1222 recipients with second doses at about 4 weeks or about 12 weeks were pooled, because spike-specific TCR depth and breadth did not differ between schedules. Vaccinee samples were obtained from the UK trials COV001 and COV002, which included a single-blind randomized controlled phase 2/3 trial of AZD1222 (ChAdOx1 nCoV-19) in healthy adults. For TCRbeta chain sequencing, PBMC samples were collected from trial participants at day 0 and at day 28 after the second dose. Beyond this particular receptor, the publication reports: Participants were mostly white British, with more females than males. The authors suggested clonal diversity may have been underestimated. Conclusions about previously exposed vaccinees are limited because only a handful of AZD1222 recipients were SARS-CoV-2 seropositive at baseline. After two AZD1222 doses, both the breadth and the depth of spike-specific TCRs were significantly higher than at day 0 and than in MenACWY recipients. The whole spike protein was spanned by vaccine-associated CD4 TCRs, and dominant responses were seen in regions 160-218 and 743-854. Reportedly, close to half of the unique spike-specific TCRs recognized epitopes lying outside the regions that are mutated in the B.1.351 and B.1.1.7 variants. No day 14 peak-response samples were available, so repertoires were characterized only after the peak T cell response. In the small 56-69-year group, the increase in depth fell short of significance, most likely because of low power.

The CDR3 regions of human TCRbeta chains were analyzed by immunosequencing. The authors' analysis ran thus. Repertoire TCRs were checked for matches against a reference library of SARS-CoV-2-specific TCRs that had been generated using the MIRA antigen-specificity platform. Breadth was defined as the fraction of unique TCRs that were SARS-CoV-2-associated. Depth was defined as the fraction of total T cells that were SARS-CoV-2-associated. Using the MIRA data, each spike-specific TCR was assigned both to the spike region to which the TCR was reactive and to a CD4 or CD8 class. Log10-transformed breadth and depth values were compared by one-way ANOVA with Sidak's multiple comparisons tests. TCRdb re-hosts the immuneACCESS table, in-frame sequences only. Its copies lack some clones; in the studies checked, an unresolved V gene accounts for under half of them, and the cause for the rest is not known. V, J and clone size are those of that table, while D and trimming were read from the DNA. A total of fewer than 30,000 clones appear in this sample, 86% of them only once. Approximately 8.6% of the sample is held by the ten biggest clonotypes.

Comment on this clone: The target of this receptor is not known. No much larger clone is present one base from it, and per-base qualities are unavailable.

This receptor was identified in an adult who received the AZD1222 COVID-19 vaccine. Sequenced here: peripheral blood, sampled 28 days after the second AZD1222 dose.

The sequenced DNA is TGTGCCAGCAGCCCCCTGGGCACTCAGAATGAAAAACTGTTTTTT. Translated, this is CASSPLGTQNEKLFF. The rearrangement combines TRBV7-2 with TRBJ1-4, with an unclear D gene assignment. V was cut back by 5 bases and J by 5 bases, leaving a gap of 15 bases between them. The CDR3 holds 15 amino acids from the cysteine to the phenylalanine. Only CDR3 DNA remains: 45 bases, in frame from the first base. CDR1 and CDR2, per the germline V gene, are SGHTA and FQGNSA.